Sequencing of this TCR beta chain was carried out in a study of CD8 T cells in Susac syndrome. Overall study context: Blood was drawn from patients with Susac syndrome. At that point, they were therapy-naive, on corticosteroids, or on intravenous immunoglobulin alone.

After extraction with the RNeasy kit, roughly 0.45 to 1 ug of the RNA was reverse transcribed using random hexamers. immunoSEQ multiplex PCR amplified TCR beta CDR3 across 54 Vbeta, 13 Jbeta. TCRdb re-derived calls from the immunoSEQ multiplex PCR reads in MiXCR, one entry per CDR3 protein. Of about 190,000 distinct CDR3 sequences listed, 95% were seen once; the top ten hold approximately 0.089%. Material for sequencing was CD4+ T cells from PBMCs. The sequence derives from a human donor with Susac syndrome.

CDR3 region: CSAAKTGAPDTQYF. In nucleotides, the CDR3 is TGCAGTGCTGCGAAGACAGGGGCGCCAGATACGCAGTATTTT. This chain connects TRBV20-1 to TRBJ2-3; 8 nucleotides match TRBD1. Germline CDR1 and CDR2: DFQATT and SNEGSKA (reference sequence). Germline trimming cut 5 bases from V and 4 bases from J; bases unmatched to any gene: 8. The CDR3 covers 14 residues.